This T cell receptor beta chain came from a study of blood T cell repertoires in COVID-19. About the research overall: Sites across the United States, Italy and Spain contributed samples from acute and convalescent COVID-19. PBMCs, B-cell-depleted T cells, or T cells provided the cDNA or gDNA that made up the material.

The CDR3 sequence is 14 residues long. V was shortened by 2 bases and J by 4 bases, with 8 bases between the two germline ends. Study processing details: Scientists estimated how many nucleated cells there were by amplifying reference gene primers. The repertoire was sequenced with immunoSEQ multiplex PCR; TCRdb's copy has only in-frame clones and lacks some. D and trimming come from the DNA, and the V and J calls and clone size come from that table. This sample carries approximately 150,000 clones, approximately 86% of them seen once, and the ten largest clones take around 1.9%. Source material: peripheral blood. This TCR came from a man in his 70s with acute or convalescent COVID-19. The genes are TRBV23-1 and TRBJ2-2, with a weak D call TRBD2 (6 bases). TRBV23-1 is given ORF status, its function remaining uncertain. The CDR3 nucleotides are TGCGCCAGCAGTCAACTGGGGGGCACCGGGGAGCTGTTTTTT. Its translation is CASSQLGGTGELFF.